A selection of T cell receptor beta chains follows, all from one sample in a study of blood T cell repertoires in COVID-19. Profiling relied on immunoSEQ multiplex PCR, and the TCRdb table lists in-frame clones only, not all of them. This table holds about 100,000 clones, almost 90% found once. Sequenced input: peripheral blood. The receptors here all came from a human donor with active COVID-19. The donor label of this sample is uncertain. CDR3s include the opening cysteine and the closing phenylalanine or tryptophan. Fields, in order: clone size, J gene, V gene, D gene, CDR3 protein, CDR3 DNA. The D gene is left open where the match is weak. Not every row has a clone size; where given, it reads once, few, many or a size class.

few TRBJ2-2 TRBV15 TRBD2 CATSFQVASGGANTGELFF TGTGCCACCAGCTTCCAGGTCGCTAGCGGGGGGGCGAACACCGGGGAGCTGTTTTTT
NA TRBJ2-3 TRBV28 NA CASSPRVHTDTQYF TGTGCCAGCAGTCCCCGGGTCCACACAGATACGCAGTATTTT
few TRBJ1-2 TRBV21-1 NA CASSKSEQGFRLYGYTF TGTGCCAGCAGCAAATCTGAACAGGGGTTTCGTCTTTATGGCTACACCTTC
NA TRBJ1-4 TRBV6-5 NA CASRNSGTANEKLFF TGTGCCAGCAGAAATTCCGGGACTGCTAATGAAAAACTGTTTTTT
NA TRBJ1-2 TRBV27 TRBD1 CASRTTGTGIVGYTF TGTGCCAGCAGAACAACCGGGACAGGGATCGTGGGCTACACCTTC
NA TRBJ1-1 TRBV30 NA CAWSVRNRVNF TGTGCCTGGAGTGTACGCAACAGGGTGAACTTT
NA TRBJ1-6 TRBV6-2/TRBV6-3 NA CASSFLESSYNSPLHF TGTGCCAGCAGCTTCTTGGAGAGCTCCTATAATTCACCCCTCCACTTT
NA TRBJ2-7 TRBV28 TRBD1 CASRTGSSYEQYF TGTGCCAGCCGGACAGGGAGTTCTTACGAGCAGTACTTC
NA TRBJ1-2 TRBV4-3 NA CASSPEVLAGYTF TGCGCCAGCAGCCCTGAGGTGTTAGCAGGCTACACCTTC
NA TRBJ1-4 TRBV19 NA CASSDRGGWEKLFF TGTGCCAGTAGCGACAGAGGAGGGTGGGAAAAACTGTTTTTT
NA TRBJ1-1 TRBV5-1 TRBD1 CASSLGTGSMNTEAFF TGCGCCAGCAGCTTGGGGACAGGCTCAATGAACACTGAAGCTTTCTTT
few TRBJ1-4 TRBV30 TRBD1 CAWSVQGEWSNEKLFF TGTGCCTGGAGTGTACAGGGGGAATGGAGCAATGAAAAACTGTTTTTT
once TRBJ2-7 TRBV10-2 NA CASRLGVEQYF TGCGCCAGTCGATTAGGGGTCGAGCAGTACTTC
NA TRBJ2-5 TRBV19 TRBD1 CASSAPRGKETQYF TGTGCCAGTAGTGCACCCAGGGGGAAAGAGACCCAGTACTTC
NA TRBJ2-7 TRBV3-1/TRBV3-2 NA CASSPALALEDEQYF TGTGCCAGCAGCCCCGCCCTCGCCCTTGAGGACGAGCAGTACTTC
NA TRBJ1-6 TRBV3-1/TRBV3-2 NA CASSQDASGFSPLHF TGTGCCAGCAGCCAAGACGCATCGGGGTTCTCTCCCCTCCACTTT
NA TRBJ1-2 TRBV5-1 NA CASSLDGGYGYTF TGCGCCAGCAGCTTGGACGGGGGGTATGGCTACACCTTC
NA TRBJ1-2 TRBV5-4 NA CASSLGHNGGYTF TGTGCCAGCAGCCTAGGACACAACGGGGGCTACACCTTC
NA TRBJ2-1 TRBV10-3 TRBD1 CAISGGTGVTYNEQFF TGTGCCATCAGTGGGGGGACAGGGGTCACCTACAATGAGCAGTTCTTC
NA TRBJ2-7 TRBV18 NA CASSPGLYYEQYF TGTGCCAGCTCACCGGGCTTGTACTACGAGCAGTACTTC